This record concerns one TCR beta chain sequence. What antigen it recognizes has not been identified. No much larger clonotype is one base removed from it; base qualities were not supplied. The CDR3 regions of human TCRbeta chains were analyzed by immunosequencing. Per the source publication's procedure: TCRs in the repertoires were matched against a reference library of SARS-CoV-2-specific TCRs that had been generated with the MIRA antigen-specificity platform. Breadth meant the fraction of unique TCRs that were SARS-CoV-2-associated, whereas depth meant the fraction of total T cells that were SARS-CoV-2-associated. Using the MIRA data, each spike-specific TCR was mapped to the spike region that the TCR reacts to and placed in a CD4 or CD8 class. Log10-transformed breadth and depth values were compared by one-way ANOVA with Sidak's multiple comparisons tests. TCRdb retrieved this table from immuneACCESS and kept in-frame rearrangements only. Not all clones are present; in checked studies, unresolved V genes account for under half, and no reason is known for the remainder. Clone size and the V and J calls come from that table; the DNA yielded D and trimming. The sample records about 150,000 clones, about 85% of which are singletons. The leading ten clones occupy just under 7% of the sample.

CDR1 and CDR2 are drawn from the germline V gene (reference sequence): SGHNT, YYREEE. The CDR3 spans 14 residues, from the cysteine through the phenylalanine. Only CDR3 DNA remains: 42 bases, in frame from the first base. The V end loses 4 bases and the J end loses 0 bases, and a stretch of 11 bases separates them. The time point label, read with the paper, signifies: sample from adult after SARS-CoV-2 infection, after symptom onset. Two convalescent COVID-19 patients, sampled after symptom onset from adults with prior SARS-CoV-2 infection, were also TCR-sequenced for comparison. This record belongs to a study of T cell responses to AZD1222 COVID-19 vaccine (dated by TCRdb to the early 2020s). Study-level background: A total of more than 230 trial participants underwent TCR sequencing, of whom some 210 received two doses of AZD1222 and around 25 received two doses of the MenACWY control vaccine. Trial participants were enrolled by age into 18-55, 56-69 and 70-plus year subgroups, with roughly 160, 29 and 62 TCR-sequenced participants respectively. The full study reports these points: Reportedly, almost half of the unique spike-specific TCRs recognized epitopes lying outside the regions that are mutated in the B.1.351 and B.1.1.7 variants. A significant rise in spike-specific TCR breadth and depth was observed after two AZD1222 doses relative to day 0 and relative to MenACWY recipients. The 56-69-year group was small, and its depth increase did not reach significance, likely because of low power. Most participants were white British and females outnumbered males, and the authors suggested that clonal diversity may have been underestimated. The vaccine-associated CD4 TCRs covered the entire spike protein, and the dominant responses fell in regions 160-218 and 743-854. Because no day 14 peak-response samples were available, the repertoires could be characterized only after the peak T cell response. Conclusions about previously exposed vaccinees are limited because only five to seven AZD1222 recipients were SARS-CoV-2 seropositive at baseline.

The TCR comes from an adult who had recovered from COVID-19. The chain couples TRBV5-4 to TRBJ2-7; TRBD1 could be the D gene, as 6 bases match. The sample here was peripheral blood, taken after recovery from COVID-19. The nucleotide sequence reads TGTGCCAGCAGCGACACAGGGAGCTCCTACGAGCAGTACTTC. Translated, this is CASSDTGSSYEQYF.